The TCR beta chain under discussion was sequenced for a study of OX40 agonist ivuxolimab in advanced cancers. Only in-frame clones appear in the TCRdb table, and some are missing; sequencing was by immunoSEQ multiplex PCR. The sample holds 20,000 to 25,000 clones; 88% are singletons and the top ten take roughly 10%. The CDR3 runs 15 residues. Germline CDR1 GTSNPN, CDR2 SVGIG (reference sequence). Trimming removed 0 bases from V and 5 bases from J; junction bases left unmatched: 7. The source material was CD4+ or CD8+ T cells sorted from blood, sampled in a trial of the OX40 agonist ivuxolimab. This receptor was obtained from an adult with an advanced solid tumor such as melanoma, head and neck, liver or kidney cancer. The rearrangement links TRBV30 to TRBJ1-5; 7 bases are a match to TRBD1. This CDR3 is CAWSVETGRDQPQHF. The CDR3 nucleotides are TGTGCCTGGAGTGTCGAGACAGGGAGGGATCAGCCCCAGCATTTT.